The clone carrying this TCR beta chain was recorded many times. Its antigen is not known. As it was prepared, the TCRbeta library received unique molecular identifiers. TCRdb independently ran MiXCR on the PCR reads; one entry per CDR3 protein. In the table there are roughly 340,000 distinct CDR3 sequences, around 15% of which are singletons. The data stem from a study of T-cell reconstitution after alpha-beta-depleted transplantation in children. Study results and caveats: The main origin of T-cell counts and diversity one year after transplant was newly produced T cells. Approximately two months post-transplant, alpha-beta T cells reportedly originated from several hundred expanded graft clones. Surviving recipient T cells and thymic progenitors accounted for the high day-60 TCRbeta diversity observed in some patients.

Germline assignment: CDR1 SGHRS and CDR2 YFSETQ. CDR3 length equals 11 residues. V was cut by 2 bases and J by 4 bases, with 0 bases left in between. Material: PBMCs, mostly from graft donor cells, obtained 360 days after TCRalphabeta/CD19-depleted stem cell transplant. The origin of this receptor is a male patient between 2 and 15 years old who had a stem cell transplant for acute lymphoblastic leukemia, so the T cells may come from the graft donor. This chain uses TRBV5-1 with TRBJ2-2; D remains unclear. CDR3 bases: TGCGCCAGCAGCTTCACCGGGGAGCTGTTTTTT. This translates into CASSFTGELFF.